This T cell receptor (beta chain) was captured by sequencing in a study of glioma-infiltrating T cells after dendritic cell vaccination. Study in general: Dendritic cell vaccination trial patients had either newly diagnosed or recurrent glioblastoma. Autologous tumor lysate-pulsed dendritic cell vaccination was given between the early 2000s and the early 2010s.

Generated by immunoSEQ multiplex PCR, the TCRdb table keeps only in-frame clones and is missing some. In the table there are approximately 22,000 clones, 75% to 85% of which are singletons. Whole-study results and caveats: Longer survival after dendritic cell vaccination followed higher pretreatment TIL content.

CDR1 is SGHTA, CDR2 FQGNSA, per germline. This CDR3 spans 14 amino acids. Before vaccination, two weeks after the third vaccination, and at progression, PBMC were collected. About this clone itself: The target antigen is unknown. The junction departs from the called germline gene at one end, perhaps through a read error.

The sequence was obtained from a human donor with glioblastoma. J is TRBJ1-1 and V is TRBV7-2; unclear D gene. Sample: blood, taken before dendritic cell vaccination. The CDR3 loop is CASSSRLRNTETFF. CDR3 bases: TGTGCCAGCAGCTCTCGACTGAGGAACACTGAAACTTTCTTT.